This T cell receptor (beta chain) was identified in a study of post-analysis software for immune sequencing data. Broader study findings: Clustering by F measure revealed strong co-clustering among samples prepared together in one batch. The five TRBV segments detected at higher frequency in patients than in controls included TRBV5-6, TRBV5-1 and TRBV20-1.

This clonotype was counted many times. Its matching antigen is unknown. CDR3 size: 14 residues. V shed 4 bases and J 3 bases; nucleotides not matched to a gene: 5. Germline V gene lookup returns CDR1 DFQATT and CDR2 SNEGSKA (reference sequence). The TCR beta cDNA libraries carried unique molecular identifiers. When 1 to 10 million T cells were used, they gave about 490,000 cDNA molecules. TCRdb recomputed calls from the PCR reads with MiXCR, one row per CDR3 protein. The sample lists 150,000 or so distinct CDR3 sequences, 36% occurring once. J is TRBJ2-7 and V is TRBV20-1; 11 bases are a match to TRBD1. This TCR came from a girl under 18 with multiple sclerosis. Sequencing was performed on blood, taken after autologous hematopoietic stem cell transplantation. CDR3 bases: TGCAGTGCTAAGGACAGGGGGCAACTCTACGAGCAGTACTTC. Translation gives CSAKDRGQLYEQYF.